This entry lists 7 T cell receptor beta chains sequenced from one sample in a study of PD-L1 blockade in urothelial cancer. Time point given: peripheral blood 6 weeks after treatment start. Here immunoSEQ multiplex PCR was the method, and the copy in TCRdb shows in-frame clones only, minus some. The sample shows 25,000 to 35,000 clones, under 90% of them seen only once. This specimen was PBMCs, taken around atezolizumab (anti-PD-L1) treatment. These receptors were taken from a man between 65 and 79 years old with urothelial cancer.

The table lists this clone with a count of one. The rearrangement joins TRBV4-3 to TRBJ2-1; D not resolved. The CDR3 length is 12 residues. Per germline, CDR1 LGHNA and CDR2 YSLEER. Trimming took 0 bases from V and 10 from J, leaving 7 bases between them. The CDR3 is CASSQDRREQFF. The CDR3 DNA follows: TGCGCCAGCAGCCAAGATAGAAGAGAGCAGTTCTTC.

This sequence joins TRBV21-1 and TRBJ1-4; TRBD1, the table's D call, lacks a check against the DNA. TRBV21-1 is recorded as a pseudogene. The CDR3 loop spans 15 amino acids. CDR3 residues: CASTRDRGRIEKLFF. In DNA, the CDR3 is TGTGCCAGCACCCGAGACAGGGGGCGGATCGAAAAACTGTTTTTT.

The V gene is TRBV6-5, the J gene TRBJ2-7; no firm D call. V lost 5 bases to trimming and J lost 4 bases, with 6 bases between them. CDR3 length equals 11 residues. Looked up from germline, CDR1 is MNHEY and CDR2 is SVGAGI. The CDR3 loop is CASSGGYEQYF. The CDR3 DNA sequence: TGTGCCAGCAGTGGCGGATACGAGCAGTACTTC.

The chain recombines TRBV7-3 with TRBJ1-2; D unresolved. With 5 bases removed from V and 8 bases from J, the gap between germline ends came to 21 bases. This CDR3 region has 15 residues. Germline V gives CDR1 SGHTA, CDR2 FQGTGA. The CDR3: CASSPSNLLEKGYTF. DNA of the CDR3: TGTGCCAGCAGCCCGAGTAACCTCCTAGAGAAAGGCTACACCTTC.

The V call is TRBV28, the J call TRBJ2-1; TRBD2 aligns across 13 bases. Germline CDR1 is MDHEN and CDR2 is SYDVKM. With 4 bases clipped from V and 5 bases from J, the junction kept 8 bases outside the gene matches. There are 17 residues in the CDR3. The CDR3 loop reads CASSSLAGGPNDNEQFF. Written as DNA, the CDR3 is TGTGCCAGCAGTTCACTAGCGGGAGGGCCTAATGACAATGAGCAGTTCTTC. Filled out from reference TRBV28 and TRBJ2-1, the complete variable domain reads DVKVTQSSRYLVKRTGEKVFLECVQDMDHENMFWYRQDPGLGLRLIYFSYDVKMKEKGDIPEGYSVSREKKERFSLILESASTNQTSMYLCASSSLAGGPNDNEQFFGPGTRLTVL.

The chain carries TRBV5-4 and TRBJ1-1; 8 nucleotides match TRBD1. Germline V gene data show CDR1 as SGHNT and CDR2 as YYREEE (reference sequence). V trimming: 3 bases; J trimming: 4 bases; junction bases outside the gene matches: 8. This CDR3 contains 15 residues. In nucleotides, the CDR3 is TGTGCCAGCAGCTGGCAGGGGGCGCGTTCCACTGAAGCTTTCTTT. This gives the protein CASSWQGARSTEAFF.

The chain couples TRBV28 to TRBJ1-5; D gene unclear. Germline CDR1 and CDR2: MDHEN and SYDVKM. The CDR3 spans 12 residues. The ends were cut back, 7 bases at V and 4 bases at J, with 8 bases in the middle. In DNA form, the CDR3 reads TGTGCCAGCAACCAGGAAAATCAGCCCCAGCATTTT. Residues: CASNQENQPQHF.